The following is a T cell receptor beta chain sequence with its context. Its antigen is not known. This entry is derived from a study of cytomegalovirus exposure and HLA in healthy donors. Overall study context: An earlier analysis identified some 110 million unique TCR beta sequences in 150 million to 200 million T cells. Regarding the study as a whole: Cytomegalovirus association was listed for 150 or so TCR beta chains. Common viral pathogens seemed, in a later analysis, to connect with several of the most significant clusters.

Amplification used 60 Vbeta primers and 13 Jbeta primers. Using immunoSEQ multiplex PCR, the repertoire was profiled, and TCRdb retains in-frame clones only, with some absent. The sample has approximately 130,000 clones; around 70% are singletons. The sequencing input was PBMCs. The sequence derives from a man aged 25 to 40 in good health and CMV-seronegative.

The DNA of the CDR3 is TGCGCCAGCAGCCGCCTGTCCGGGTCCTCCTACGAGCAGTACTTC. Protein: CASSRLSGSSYEQYF. The chain carries TRBV4-3 and TRBJ2-7, with D uncertain. This CDR3 comprises 15 residues. Germline V gives CDR1 LGHNA, CDR2 YSLEER. V lost 4 bases and J 0 bases, leaving 13 bases between the germline ends.